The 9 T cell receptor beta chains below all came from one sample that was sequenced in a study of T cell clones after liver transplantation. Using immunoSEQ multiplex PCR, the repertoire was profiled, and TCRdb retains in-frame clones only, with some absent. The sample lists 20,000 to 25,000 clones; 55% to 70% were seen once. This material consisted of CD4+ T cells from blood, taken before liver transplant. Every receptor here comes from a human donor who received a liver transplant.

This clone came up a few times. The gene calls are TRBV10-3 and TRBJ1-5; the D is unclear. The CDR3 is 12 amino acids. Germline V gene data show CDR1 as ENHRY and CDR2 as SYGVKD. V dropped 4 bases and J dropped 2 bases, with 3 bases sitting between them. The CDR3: CAISGGNQPQHF. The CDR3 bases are TGTGCCATCAGTGGAGGCAATCAGCCCCAGCATTTT.

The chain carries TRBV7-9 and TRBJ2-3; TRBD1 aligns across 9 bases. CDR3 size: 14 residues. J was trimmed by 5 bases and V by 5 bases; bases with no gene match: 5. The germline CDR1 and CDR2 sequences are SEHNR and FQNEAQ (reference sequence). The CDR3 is CASSTQGAIDTQYF. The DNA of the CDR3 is TGTGCCAGCAGCACACAGGGGGCAATAGATACGCAGTATTTT.

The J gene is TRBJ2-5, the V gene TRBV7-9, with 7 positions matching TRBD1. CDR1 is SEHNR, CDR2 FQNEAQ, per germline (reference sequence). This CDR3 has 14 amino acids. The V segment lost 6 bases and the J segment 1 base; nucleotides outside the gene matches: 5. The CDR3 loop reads CASRHRGPQETQYF. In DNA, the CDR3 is TGTGCCAGCAGGCACAGGGGACCCCAAGAGACCCAGTACTTC.

The CDR3 DNA sequence: TGTGCCAGCAGCTTTATCGGGGGGAACACCGGGGAGCTGTTTTTT. The encoded protein is CASSFIGGNTGELFF. The chain carries TRBV11-2 and TRBJ2-2, with D perhaps matching TRBD2 (6 bases). V gave up 3 bases and J gave up 1 base, with 9 bases separating them. This CDR3 has 15 residues. The V gene's germline CDR1 is SGHAT and CDR2 FQNNGV.

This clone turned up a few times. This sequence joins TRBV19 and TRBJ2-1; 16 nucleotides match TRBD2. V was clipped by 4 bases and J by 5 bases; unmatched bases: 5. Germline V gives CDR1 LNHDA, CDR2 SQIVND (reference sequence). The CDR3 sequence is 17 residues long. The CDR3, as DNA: TGTGCCAGTAGTACGGGACTAGCGGGGGGGCTGGACAATGAGCAGTTCTTC. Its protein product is CASSTGLAGGLDNEQFF.

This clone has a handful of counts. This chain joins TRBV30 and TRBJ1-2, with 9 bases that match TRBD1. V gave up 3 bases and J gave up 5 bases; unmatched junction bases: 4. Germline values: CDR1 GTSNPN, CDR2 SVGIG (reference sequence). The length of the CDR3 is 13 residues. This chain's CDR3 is CAWRIQGAYGYTF. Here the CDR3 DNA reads TGTGCCTGGAGAATACAGGGGGCTTATGGCTACACCTTC.

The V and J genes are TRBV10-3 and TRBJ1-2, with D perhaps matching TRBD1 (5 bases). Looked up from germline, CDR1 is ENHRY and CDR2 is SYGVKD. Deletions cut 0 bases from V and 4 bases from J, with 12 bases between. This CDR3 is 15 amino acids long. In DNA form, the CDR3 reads TGTGCCATCAGTGAGTCGACCCAGGGAATCTATGGCTACACCTTC. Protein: CAISESTQGIYGYTF.

The chain's CDR3 is CASSLDSWLEQFF. For the CDR3, the DNA is TGTGCCAGCAGCTTGGATTCTTGGTTGGAGCAGTTCTTC. The chain is built from TRBV5-6 and TRBJ2-1, with D hard to call. V lost 0 bases and J 10 bases, leaving 11 bases between the germline ends. The CDR3 is made up of 13 amino acids. The germline V gene encodes CDR1 SGHDT and CDR2 YYEEEE.

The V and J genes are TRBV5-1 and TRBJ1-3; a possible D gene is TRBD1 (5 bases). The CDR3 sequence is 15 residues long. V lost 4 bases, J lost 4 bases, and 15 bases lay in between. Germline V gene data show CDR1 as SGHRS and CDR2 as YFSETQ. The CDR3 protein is CASSAEPGPGNTIYF. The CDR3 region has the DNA TGCGCCAGCAGCGCCGAACCGGGGCCGGGAAACACCATATATTTT.